Listed below are T cell receptor beta chains from one sample, sequenced in a study of shared clonotypes between healthy human individuals. Sequenced by immunoSEQ multiplex PCR; TCRdb stores in-frame clones only, minus some. The data hold under 1,100,000 clones, with more than 75% observed a single time. The sequencing input was memory CD4+ T cells from PBMCs. The source is a man between 18 and 35 years old in good health. Some clones in this sample may be carry-over from other donors' samples. The CDR3 runs from the conserved cysteine through the conserved F or W. Fields, in order: J gene, clone size, D gene, V gene, CDR3 protein, CDR3 DNA. D genes are given only for firm matches. For some rows the clone size is stated as once, few or many, or as a class when expanded; others skip it.

>TRBJ1-1|NA|NA|TRBV7-3
CASSSDRDGEAFF
TGTGCCAGCAGCTCAGATAGGGACGGAGAAGCTTTCTTT
>TRBJ1-2|NA|TRBD1|TRBV19
CASSIARPGQGRNGYTF
TGTGCCAGTAGTATAGCCCGACCGGGACAGGGAAGAAATGGCTACACCTTC
>TRBJ2-1|many|TRBD2|TRBV27
CASLTRGTSGYNEQFF
TGTGCCAGTCTTACCCGCGGGACTAGCGGATACAATGAGCAGTTCTTC
>TRBJ2-4|NA|NA|TRBV29-1
CSVKEAKNIQYF
TGCAGCGTTAAAGAGGCTAAAAACATTCAGTACTTC
>TRBJ2-7|NA|TRBD1|TRBV4-3
CASSQDPGGDNEQYF
TGCGCCAGCAGCCAAGATCCAGGGGGCGATAACGAGCAGTACTTC
>TRBJ2-1|NA|NA|TRBV2
CASTPRSSYNEQFF
TGTGCCAGCACTCCGAGATCCTCCTACAATGAGCAGTTCTTC
>TRBJ2-5|once|NA|TRBV7-6
CASSLGNQETQYF
TGTGCCAGCAGCTTAGGCAACCAAGAGACCCAGTACTTC
>TRBJ2-4|NA|NA|TRBV5-1
CASSLGDDVAKNIQYF
TGCGCCAGCAGCTTGGGAGACGACGTAGCCAAAAACATTCAGTACTTC
>TRBJ1-5|NA|NA|TRBV6-5
CASSYSVGQPQHF
TGTGCCAGCAGTTACTCCGTTGGTCAGCCCCAGCATTTT
>TRBJ2-5|NA|NA|TRBV5-1
CASSLTGRGETQYF
TGCGCCAGCAGCTTAACAGGGAGGGGAGAGACCCAGTACTTC
>TRBJ2-5|NA|TRBD1|TRBV7-8
CASSLRQGAQETQYF
TGTGCCAGCAGCTTAAGACAGGGGGCACAAGAGACCCAGTACTTC
>TRBJ2-1|NA|TRBD2|TRBV9
CASSDGGAYNEQFF
TGTGCCAGCAGCGATGGGGGGGCCTACAATGAGCAGTTCTTC
>TRBJ1-1|NA|NA|TRBV30
CAWTTSRGTEAFF
TGTGCCTGGACGACCTCAAGGGGCACTGAAGCTTTCTTT
>TRBJ2-5|NA|NA|TRBV6-5
CACRKWDQETQYF
TGTGCCTGTAGAAAGTGGGACCAAGAGACCCAGTACTTC
>TRBJ1-2|NA|TRBD1|TRBV11-2
CASSSLRDRTQRDYGYTF
TGTGCCAGCAGCTCGCTTAGGGACAGGACACAACGGGACTATGGCTACACCTTC
>TRBJ1-1|NA|NA|TRBV28
CASSLGPGRGEAFF
TGTGCCAGCAGTTTGGGGCCCGGGAGGGGTGAAGCTTTCTTT
>TRBJ2-7|NA|NA|TRBV7-3
CASSRGRTAYEQYF
TGTGCCAGCAGCCGGGGGCGCACCGCCTACGAGCAGTACTTC
>TRBJ1-1|once|NA|TRBV18
CASSPQGMNTEAFF
TGTGCCAGCTCACCCCAGGGGATGAACACTGAAGCTTTCTTT
>TRBJ2-6|few|NA|TRBV7-2
CASSFYSGGANVLTF
TGTGCCAGCAGCTTTTACAGCGGTGGGGCCAACGTCCTGACTTTC
>TRBJ1-5|NA|NA|TRBV7-9
CASSLSGTNQPQHF
TGTGCCAGCAGCTTAAGCGGTACCAATCAGCCCCAGCATTTT
>TRBJ2-7|NA|TRBD1|TRBV28
CASSLTGANAYEQYF
TGTGCCAGCAGTTTGACAGGGGCCAATGCCTACGAGCAGTACTTC
>TRBJ2-5|NA|NA|TRBV4-1
CASSQAGASGPKQETQYF
TGCGCCAGCAGCCAAGCGGGGGCAAGCGGGCCCAAGCAAGAGACCCAGTACTTC
>TRBJ2-7|many|NA|TRBV7-8
CASSLAAGYEQYF
TGTGCCAGCAGCTTAGCAGCGGGCTACGAGCAGTACTTC
>TRBJ2-3|NA|NA|TRBV19
CASKGEWSDTQYF
TGTGCCAGTAAGGGTGAGTGGTCAGATACGCAGTATTTT